The sequence of this T cell receptor beta chain was determined in a study of early T cells in non-severe SARS-CoV-2 infection. One entry per CDR3 protein results from TCRdb running MiXCR on the 5' RACE reads. The table lists 70,000 to 95,000 distinct CDR3 sequences, more than 13% of them singletons. The sequence was collected from an adult who was a healthcare worker with PCR-confirmed SARS-CoV-2 infection or an uninfected control (not recorded which). The sample was whole blood.

CDR3 amino acids: CASSVNFVYEQYF. CDR3 in DNA: TGTGCCAGCAGTGTCAACTTTGTCTACGAGCAGTACTTC. This rearrangement joins TRBV25-1 to TRBJ2-7, with D uncertain. V was trimmed by 4 bases and J by 3 bases, leaving 10 bases between them. The germline CDR1 and CDR2 sequences are MGHDK and SYGVNS. This CDR3 is 13 amino acids long.